The entry below gives a single T cell receptor (beta chain) sequence along with its context. Its antigen remains unknown. This sample is part of a study of cytomegalovirus exposure and HLA in healthy donors. J gave up 8 bases and V 4 bases, and 15 bases lay outside the gene matches. The germline V gene has CDR1 SGHDT and CDR2 YYEEEE. This CDR3 has 17 residues. PCR primers comprised 60 Vbeta and 13 Jbeta primers. The assay was immunoSEQ multiplex PCR, and TCRdb's table has in-frame clones only and misses some. The repertoire holds some 100,000 clones, with around 73% as singletons. Overall study results and limits: Productive status was seen about 87% or about 30% of the time for most TCR beta V segments in an earlier analysis. The study recorded 150 to 200 TCR beta chains that were cytomegalovirus-associated.

The clonotype comes from a man in his forties in good health and CMV-seronegative. The chain couples TRBV5-6 to TRBJ2-1; TRBD1 aligns across 10 bases. Sequencing input: PBMCs. CDR3 protein: CASSKLRDRGFTDEQFF. Written as DNA, the CDR3 is TGTGCCAGCAGCAAACTCCGGGACAGGGGCTTTACAGATGAGCAGTTCTTC.